This TCR beta chain was captured in a study of blood T cells in healthy people across ages. Then a second PCR, running about 6 to 12 cycles, was carried out with a sample-barcoded 5' primer and a J-beta primer mix. TCRdb re-derived calls from the 5' RACE reads in MiXCR, one entry per CDR3 protein. The repertoire holds 890,000 or so distinct CDR3 sequences, with approximately 59% as singletons. Trimming shortened V by 0 bases and J by 14 bases, and 11 bases separated the two germline ends. Germline V CDR1 and CDR2: MNHNY, SVGAGI (reference sequence). The CDR3 spans 13 residues. The TCR was taken from a young man in good health. The specimen sequenced was blood. The chain uses TRBV6-6 and TRBJ1-6; no reliable D call. CDR3 bases: TGTGCCAGCAGTTACTCAAGGTCCGCGGCCCTCCACTTT. Amino acids: CASSYSRSAALHF.